This T cell receptor (beta chain) was captured in a study of naive and memory T cell subsets. Study conclusions and caveats: Over 95% of naive TCR sequences appeared only once after error correction, unlike memory subsets. Each distinct alpha or beta sequence counts as one clonotype.

Both TRBC1 and TRBC2 were covered by a beta constant-region primer of two equimolar oligonucleotides. One entry per CDR3 protein, called by TCRdb with MiXCR from the UMI-ligation and nested PCR reads. This table has around 27,000 distinct CDR3 sequences, about 11% appearing once. On this clonotype itself: The antigen is not known.

Cells stained for CD3, CD4, CD8, CD45RA and CD27 were sorted into four subsets. The CDR3 contains 15 residues. The germline V gene encodes CDR1 SNHLY and CDR2 FYNNEI. Unmatched junction bases numbered 11, after V lost 6 bases and J lost 8 bases. The source of this sequence is a human donor in good health. The sample taken for sequencing was effector memory CD4+ T cells from blood. Indicated subset: effector memory, CD45RA- CD27-. The chain uses TRBV2 and TRBJ2-4; the match to TRBD1 covers 9 bases. Here the CDR3 DNA reads TGTGCCAGCAGGGATAAGGGACAGGGAAGGTACATTCAGTACTTC. As protein: CASRDKGQGRYIQYF. Full variable domain (missing parts from reference TRBV2 and TRBJ2-4): EPEVTQTPSHQVTQMGQEVILRCVPISNHLYFYWYRQILGQKVEFLVSFYNNEISEKSEIFDDQFSVERPDGSNFTLKIRSTKLEDSAMYFCASRDKGQGRYIQYFGAGTRLSVL.